The entry below describes one TCR beta chain. Germline CDR1 reads SNHLY; CDR2 reads FYNNEI. CDR3 length equals 13 residues. Trimming left V 10 bases short and J 3 bases short, with 13 bases between. This sample is part of a study of blood T cell repertoires in COVID-19. Original methodology: Reference gene primer amplification gave estimated nucleated cell counts. The protocol was immunoSEQ multiplex PCR, while the TCRdb copy is restricted to in-frame clones and leaves out a portion. V and J calls and clone size come straight from that table; D and trimming were deduced from the DNA. There are around 250,000 clones in the sample; 75% to 90% occur only once, and about 0.94% lies in the top ten.

This TCR was recovered from a middle-aged woman who had recovered from COVID-19. Sequenced: peripheral blood. This chain connects TRBV2 to TRBJ1-5; no reliable D call. CDR3 amino acids: CATHAGNNQPQHF. CDR3 nucleotides: TGTGCCACCCACGCGGGGAACAATCAGCCCCAGCATTTT.